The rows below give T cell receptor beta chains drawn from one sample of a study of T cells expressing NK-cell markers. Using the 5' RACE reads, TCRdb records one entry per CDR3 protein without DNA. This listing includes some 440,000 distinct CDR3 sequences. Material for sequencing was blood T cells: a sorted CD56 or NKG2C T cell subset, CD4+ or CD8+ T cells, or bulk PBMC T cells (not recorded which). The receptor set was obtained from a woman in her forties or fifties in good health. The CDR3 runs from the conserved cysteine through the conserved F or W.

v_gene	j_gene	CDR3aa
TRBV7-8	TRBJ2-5	CASTRRPGLAGGGFQETQYF
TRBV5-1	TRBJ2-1	CASSTLAGEEYNEQFF
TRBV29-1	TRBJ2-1	CSVDPRGSSNEQFF
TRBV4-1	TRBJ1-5	CASSQGQGGQPQHF
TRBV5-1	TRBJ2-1	CASSLERAQFF
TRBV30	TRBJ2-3	CAWEVGTDTQYF
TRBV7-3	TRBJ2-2	CASSLRTGGFNTGELFF
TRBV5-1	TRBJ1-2	CASSLNSGLGGYTF
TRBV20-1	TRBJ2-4	CSAPGVAKNIQYF
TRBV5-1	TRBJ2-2	CASSLVGGHSNTGELFF
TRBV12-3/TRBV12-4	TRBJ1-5	CASSGNSGQGPDPQHF
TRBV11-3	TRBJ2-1	CASSPNSGASSYNEQFF
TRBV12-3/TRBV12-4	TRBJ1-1	CASSTTPRNTEAFF
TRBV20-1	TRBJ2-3	CSARAGTSYSDTQYF
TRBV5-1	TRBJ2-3	CASSLGTGIQQYF
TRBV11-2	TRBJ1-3	CASSFGTVGRNTIYF
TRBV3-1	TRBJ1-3	CASSQNTYSGNTIYF
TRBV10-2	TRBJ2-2	CASLGGKWELFF
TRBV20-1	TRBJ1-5	CSARDRSRLNQPQHF
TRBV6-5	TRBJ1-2	CASRLGQGIYGYTF
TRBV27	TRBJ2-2	CASTLQGASGELFF
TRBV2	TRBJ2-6	CASPRIGDRGPGANVLTF
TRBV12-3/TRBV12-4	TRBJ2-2	CASSLGTRWDTGELFF
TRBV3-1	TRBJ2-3	CASRPGTGSTDTQYF
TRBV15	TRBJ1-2	CATSTPDRSYGYTF
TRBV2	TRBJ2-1	CASSFGTEYNEQFF
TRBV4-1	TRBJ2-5	CASRRQGGETQYF
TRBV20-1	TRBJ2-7	CSARRTSGYEQYF
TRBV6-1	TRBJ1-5	CASSGAANQPQHF
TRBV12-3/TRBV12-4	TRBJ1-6	CASSLSGYGNSPLHF
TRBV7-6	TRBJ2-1	CASSPSLGGGKFF
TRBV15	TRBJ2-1	CATSWPGTRDHEQFF
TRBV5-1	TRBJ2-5	CASSHRTGGAGETQYF
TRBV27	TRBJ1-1	CASRGYTEAFF
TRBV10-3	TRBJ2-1	CAISGRQVSYNEQFF
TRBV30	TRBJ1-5	CAWSDHSRVNQPQHF
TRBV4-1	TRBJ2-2	CASSPRTGAAGELFF